This TCR beta chain is drawn from a study of tumour-infiltrating T cells in Burkitt lymphoma. Across the whole study: Repertoire clonality predicted overall and progression-free survival.

J gave up 2 bases and V 4 bases, and 11 bases lay outside the gene matches. Per the germline V gene, CDR1 is LGHNA and CDR2 is YSLEER. The CDR3 length is 17 residues. Profiled with immunoSEQ multiplex PCR; TCRdb holds only in-frame clones, not every one. The data show 15,000 to 20,000 clones, just under 80% seen once. The clonotype was recovered from a human donor with diffuse large B-cell lymphoma. Material: tumor tissue. This sequence joins TRBV4-3 and TRBJ2-3, with 8 nucleotides matching TRBD2. CDR3 sequence (DNA): TGCGCCAGCAGCCCGGGAGCGGGAGCCCCCCTCACAGATACGCAGTATTTT. The encoded protein is CASSPGAGAPLTDTQYF.